The 6 T cell receptor beta chains below were found in one sample sequenced in a study of blood T cell repertoires in COVID-19. The protocol was immunoSEQ multiplex PCR, while the TCRdb copy is restricted to in-frame clones and leaves out a portion. The table lists approximately 210,000 clones, around 94% of them singletons, with about 0.8% in the top ten. Material for sequencing was peripheral blood. The receptors were gathered from a man under 40 with COVID-19, enrolled during active disease.

The chain employs TRBV30 and TRBJ1-2, with D tentatively TRBD1 (6 bases). Trimming removed 5 bases from V and 8 bases from J, with 27 bases in between. In germline, CDR1 is GTSNPN, CDR2 SVGIG (reference sequence). The length of the CDR3 is 16 residues. CDR3 protein: CAWAIPGTRSLGGYTF. The DNA of the CDR3 is TGTGCCTGGGCTATTCCCGGGACAAGGTCTCTCGGAGGCTACACCTTC.

This rearrangement joins TRBV25-1 to TRBJ1-6; tentative D call: TRBD1 (5 bases). This CDR3 has 17 amino acids. The germline gives CDR1 MGHDK, CDR2 SYGVNS. V dropped 2 bases and J dropped 4 bases, with 15 bases sitting between them. The CDR3 is CASSETEGTSYNSPLHF. In DNA, the CDR3 is TGTGCCAGCAGTGAAACGGAGGGGACCTCTTATAATTCACCCCTCCACTTT.

The rearrangement links TRBV20-1 to TRBJ2-5; D gene unclear. The germline V gene has CDR1 DFQATT and CDR2 SNEGSKA (reference sequence). The V gene lost 3 bases and the J gene lost 2 bases, with 10 bases spanning the gap. CDR3 size: 13 residues. The CDR3 sequence: CSASVAPQETQYF. The CDR3 region has the DNA TGCAGTGCTAGTGTGGCACCTCAAGAGACCCAGTACTTC.

The chain employs TRBV7-9 and TRBJ2-7; possibly TRBD1 for D (5 bases). V shed 7 bases and J shed 3 bases, with 10 bases lying between them. The CDR3 contains 12 residues. Germline V gene sequence: CDR1 SEHNR, CDR2 FQNEAQ (reference sequence). DNA for the CDR3: TGTGCCAGCACCCTTCAGGGCTACGAGCAGTACTTC. Amino acid sequence: CASTLQGYEQYF.

The V and J genes are TRBV3-1 (or the pseudogene TRBV3-2) and TRBJ2-1; 10 nucleotides align to TRBD2. J gave up 2 bases and V 4 bases, and 11 bases lay outside the gene matches. The germline CDR1 and CDR2 sequences are LGHDT and YNNKEL (reference sequence). This CDR3 spans 18 amino acids. Here the CDR3 DNA reads TGTGCCAGCAGCCCCACCGCATGGACTAGCGGAACCTACAATGAGCAGTTCTTC. It encodes CASSPTAWTSGTYNEQFF.

The V gene is TRBV7-3, the J gene TRBJ2-1, with TRBD1 matching over 7 bases. Germline V gene data show CDR1 as SGHTA and CDR2 as FQGTGA. The CDR3 is 15 amino acids. With 5 bases clipped from V and 0 bases from J, the junction kept 4 bases outside the gene matches. This chain's CDR3 is CASSMTGSSYNEQFF. The CDR3 region has the DNA TGTGCCAGCAGCATGACAGGGAGCTCCTACAATGAGCAGTTCTTC.